Included here is one T cell receptor beta chain sequence, with context. The sample comes from a study of blood T cell repertoires in COVID-19. Sequencing was performed with immunoSEQ multiplex PCR; in TCRdb, only in-frame clones are kept and a portion is missing. This table holds about 150,000 clones, approximately 82% found once. V was trimmed by 8 bases and J by 4 bases, leaving 14 bases between them. The CDR3 is made up of 13 amino acids. V and J are TRBV12-3 or TRBV12-4 and TRBJ1-2, with D uncertain. This TCR came from a woman in her 50s in a cohort sampled during active or convalescent COVID-19. Sequenced material: peripheral blood. CDR3 nucleotides: TGTGCCAGCTCCGGGATTGGGTTCTATGGCTACACCTTC. Amino acid sequence: CASSGIGFYGYTF.